This is a list of T cell receptor beta chains from one sample in a study of shared clonotypes between healthy human individuals. Generated by immunoSEQ multiplex PCR, the TCRdb table keeps only in-frame clones and is missing some. Among about 2.5 million clones listed, around 93% were seen once. Sequencing was done on a sample of naive CD4+ T cells from PBMCs. All receptors derive from a man younger than 35 in good health. Some clones in this sample may be carry-over from other donors' samples. The CDR3 runs from the conserved cysteine through the conserved F or W. D genes are given only for firm matches. The size entry is marked missing in some rows and otherwise reads once, few, many or a size class.

D: -; V: TRBV2; size: -; J: TRBJ1-1; CDR3: CASILTDRYTEAFF; DNA: TGTGCCAGCATTCTGACGGACCGGTACACTGAAGCTTTCTTT
D: TRBD1; V: TRBV7-2; size: -; J: TRBJ2-1; CDR3: CASSLTTGVYNEQFF; DNA: TGTGCCAGCAGCTTAACGACAGGGGTTTACAATGAGCAGTTCTTC
D: -; V: TRBV28; size: -; J: TRBJ1-5; CDR3: CASSPIGGDQPQHF; DNA: TGTGCCAGCAGTCCCATAGGGGGGGATCAGCCCCAGCATTTT
D: TRBD1; V: TRBV4-1; size: -; J: TRBJ1-2; CDR3: CASSQIGQGASRGYTF; DNA: TGCGCCAGCAGCCAGATCGGACAGGGGGCTTCTAGGGGCTACACCTTC
D: TRBD2; V: TRBV10-1; size: -; J: TRBJ2-2; CDR3: CASSHTISRWASGINTGELFF; DNA: TGCGCCAGCAGTCACACCATATCCCGTTGGGCTAGCGGGATTAACACCGGGGAGCTGTTTTTT
D: -; V: TRBV11-2; size: -; J: TRBJ2-1; CDR3: CASSRIQGRLFYNEQFF; DNA: TGTGCCAGCAGCCGGATTCAGGGCCGTCTGTTCTACAATGAGCAGTTCTTC
D: -; V: TRBV15; size: -; J: TRBJ1-2; CDR3: CATSRGVSPYYGYTF; DNA: TGTGCCACCAGCAGAGGGGTCTCCCCCTACTATGGCTACACCTTC
D: -; V: TRBV2; size: -; J: TRBJ1-4; CDR3: CASSELAGRQTNEKLFF; DNA: TGTGCCAGCAGTGAACTGGCAGGGCGGCAAACTAATGAAAAACTGTTTTTT
D: -; V: TRBV7-2; size: -; J: TRBJ1-1; CDR3: CASSLTQPHVNTEAFF; DNA: TGTGCCAGCAGCTTAACCCAGCCACACGTGAACACTGAAGCTTTCTTT
D: -; V: TRBV11-3; size: -; J: TRBJ2-7; CDR3: CASSFPAAEQYF; DNA: TGTGCCAGCAGCTTTCCAGCTGCCGAGCAGTACTTC
D: TRBD2; V: TRBV7-9; size: once; J: TRBJ2-3; CDR3: CASSGPLAGLRTDTQYF; DNA: TGTGCCAGCAGCGGCCCCCTAGCGGGACTCCGGACAGATACGCAGTATTTT
D: -; V: TRBV5-1; size: -; J: TRBJ2-3; CDR3: CASSVESTDTQYF; DNA: TGCGCCAGCAGCGTGGAGAGCACAGATACGCAGTATTTT
D: -; V: TRBV18; size: -; J: TRBJ1-1; CDR3: CASTYIGVQTEAFF; DNA: TGTGCCAGCACCTATATCGGGGTGCAAACTGAAGCTTTCTTT
D: -; V: TRBV9; size: -; J: TRBJ2-5; CDR3: CASSVAPTRGGETQYF; DNA: TGTGCCAGCAGCGTTGCCCCCACCCGGGGCGGAGAGACCCAGTACTTC
D: TRBD2; V: TRBV10-3; size: once; J: TRBJ2-7; CDR3: CAITARLAGPYEQYF; DNA: TGTGCCATCACGGCTAGACTAGCTGGCCCCTACGAGCAGTACTTC
D: -; V: TRBV28; size: -; J: TRBJ2-7; CDR3: CASSLGGPISEQYF; DNA: TGTGCCAGCAGCCTCGGGGGGCCAATAAGCGAGCAGTACTTC
D: -; V: TRBV7-9; size: -; J: TRBJ2-5; CDR3: CASSFQGRETQYF; DNA: TGTGCCAGCAGCTTTCAGGGCCGAGAGACCCAGTACTTC
D: -; V: TRBV5-1; size: -; J: TRBJ2-7; CDR3: CASSLSPGTLVHEQYF; DNA: TGCGCCAGCTCCCTATCGCCGGGAACTCTAGTCCACGAGCAGTACTTC
D: -; V: TRBV10-2; size: -; J: TRBJ2-5; CDR3: CASRREQETQYF; DNA: TGCGCCAGCAGAAGGGAACAAGAGACCCAGTACTTC
D: -; V: TRBV28; size: -; J: TRBJ2-7; CDR3: CASSEIPYEQYF; DNA: TGTGCCAGCAGTGAAATCCCCTACGAGCAGTACTTC
D: -; V: TRBV7-2; size: -; J: TRBJ2-3; CDR3: CASSSPVSSTDTQYF; DNA: TGTGCCAGCAGCTCTCCAGTGTCTAGCACAGATACGCAGTATTTT
D: -; V: TRBV28; size: -; J: TRBJ1-2; CDR3: CASSFEAAGWGGYTF; DNA: TGTGCCAGCAGTTTTGAGGCGGCAGGGTGGGGTGGCTACACCTTC
D: TRBD2; V: TRBV7-9; size: -; J: TRBJ2-7; CDR3: CASSLGQSGRASYEQYF; DNA: TGTGCCAGCAGCTTAGGTCAAAGCGGGAGGGCCTCGTACGAGCAGTACTTC
D: -; V: TRBV5-1; size: once; J: TRBJ2-5; CDR3: CASSLDPPEGTQYF; DNA: TGCGCCAGCAGCTTGGACCCGCCCGAAGGGACCCAGTACTTC
D: -; V: TRBV6-1; size: -; J: TRBJ1-5; CDR3: CASSELAGPQPQHF; DNA: TGTGCCAGCAGTGAACTGGCAGGACCTCAGCCCCAGCATTTT
D: -; V: TRBV19; size: once; J: TRBJ2-2; CDR3: CASRPETTTGELFF; DNA: TGTGCCAGCCGCCCGGAGACTACAACCGGGGAGCTGTTTTTT
D: -; V: TRBV18; size: -; J: TRBJ1-4; CDR3: CASSRPGINEKLFF; DNA: TGTGCCAGCTCACGTCCGGGGATTAATGAAAAACTGTTTTTT
D: TRBD2; V: TRBV9; size: -; J: TRBJ2-3; CDR3: CASSAVYSGDTQYF; DNA: TGTGCCAGCAGCGCAGTATATAGCGGGGATACGCAGTATTTT
D: -; V: TRBV7-8; size: -; J: TRBJ2-3; CDR3: CASRNRVTDGTDTQYF; DNA: TGTGCCAGCAGAAACAGGGTCACAGACGGCACAGATACGCAGTATTTT
D: -; V: TRBV18; size: -; J: TRBJ2-2; CDR3: CASSPPQVGELFF; DNA: TGTGCCAGCTCACCGCCTCAGGTCGGGGAGCTGTTTTTT
D: -; V: TRBV7-9; size: -; J: TRBJ2-7; CDR3: CASSFSGGEQYF; DNA: TGTGCCAGCAGCTTCTCCGGGGGCGAGCAGTACTTC
D: -; V: TRBV18; size: -; J: TRBJ2-7; CDR3: CASSGTGSSYEQYF; DNA: TGTGCCAGCTCAGGGACGGGGAGCTCCTACGAGCAGTACTTC
D: -; V: TRBV5-1; size: -; J: TRBJ2-2; CDR3: CASSLFLNTGELFF; DNA: TGCGCCAGCAGCTTATTCCTGAATACCGGGGAGCTGTTTTTT
D: -; V: TRBV5-1; size: -; J: TRBJ2-1; CDR3: CASSLGAGVNEQFF; DNA: TGCGCCAGCAGCTTGGGAGCAGGGGTGAATGAGCAGTTCTTC
D: -; V: TRBV5-1; size: -; J: TRBJ2-7; CDR3: CASSLERAAEQYF; DNA: TGCGCCAGCAGCCTCGAGCGGGCTGCCGAGCAGTACTTC
D: -; V: TRBV5-1; size: once; J: TRBJ2-1; CDR3: CASSFGTLANEQFF; DNA: TGCGCCAGCAGCTTCGGGACATTAGCCAATGAGCAGTTCTTC